This TCR beta chain was profiled in a study of T cell repertoires in cytomegalovirus infection. Study at large: Peptides in the study included HLA-C-restricted and HLA-B-restricted CMV epitopes. CMV infection plus the matching HLA type was flagged by public TCR beta signatures. Study conclusions and caveats: CMV-specific HLA-C-restricted TCR beta clonotypes dominated the ex vivo response. Of the TCR beta families, the public ones yielded a cumulative frequency that identified carriers of CMV plus the relevant HLA.

CDR1 DFQATT and CDR2 SNEGSKA come from the germline V gene (reference sequence). The CDR3 consists of 15 residues. V lost 2 bases and J lost 5; bases outside the gene matches: 6. In regard to this clonotype: Its antigen is unidentified.

TCRdb fed the reads into MiXCR, producing one record per CDR3 protein. The sample records around 750,000 distinct CDR3 sequences, approximately 30% being singletons. This receptor was taken from a human donor in good health (CMV status not recorded). Some clones in this sample may be carry-over from other donors' samples. The starting material was cultured CD8+ T cells from PBMCs, obtained from culture after CMV antigen stimulation. The rearrangement links TRBV20-1 to TRBJ1-2, with TRBD1 identical over 12 bases. CDR3 region: CSARLGQGARYGYTF. The CDR3 DNA sequence: TGCAGTGCTAGACTGGGACAGGGGGCTAGGTATGGCTACACCTTC.